The TCR beta chain under discussion was sequenced for a study of shared clonotypes between healthy human individuals. Germline V gene data show CDR1 as DFQATT and CDR2 as SNEGSKA (reference sequence). CDR3 size: 11 residues. V lost 4 bases, J lost 8 bases, and 10 bases lay in between. Repertoires were generated with immunoSEQ multiplex PCR, while TCRdb's copy carries only in-frame clones and drops some. The repertoire holds about 960,000 clones, approximately 80% seen once, with approximately 1.5% in the top ten. The sample was memory CD4+ T cells sorted from blood. The subset: CD45RA-negative fraction. The rearrangement joins TRBV20-1 to TRBJ2-3; D unresolved. The origin of this receptor is a man between 18 and 35 years old in good health. The CDR3, as DNA: TGCAGTGCTACCGGAGACGGTACGCAGTATTTT. Encoded protein: CSATGDGTQYF.